One TCR beta chain is described in this entry. Its target is not known. Germline-derived CDR1 and CDR2 are ENHRY and SYGVKD. CDR3 size: 13 residues. The sample comes from a study of Graves' ophthalmopathy and Graves' hyperthyroidism. Across the whole study: Prior to any treatment, peripheral blood was collected at the time of initial diagnosis. General study findings and limits: Most clonotypes expanded in thyroid above 0.001 frequency were present in blood too.

In this cohort, patients with other autoimmune diseases, uncontrolled infections, pregnancy or lactation were excluded. PBMCs were isolated from a 10 ml sample of fresh peripheral blood. Researchers took RNA transcripts and amplified TCR beta CDR3 regions from them. HTBI primers served in a first-round RT-PCR, which a second-round multiplex PCR followed. One entry per CDR3 protein results from TCRdb running MiXCR on the multiplex PCR reads. The data hold hundreds of thousands of distinct CDR3 sequences, with around 40% observed a single time. J is TRBJ1-5 and V is TRBV10-3, with D maybe TRBD1 (5 bases). This receptor was obtained from an adult man with Graves' ophthalmopathy. Input material: peripheral blood. CDR3 protein: CARVGAGNQPQHF. The DNA of the CDR3 is TGTGCTAGAGTAGGGGCCGGCAATCAGCCCCAGCATTTT.